Shown below are 20 T cell receptor beta chains from a single sample sequenced in a study of diagnostic markers for celiac disease. Reprocessing the reads, TCRdb reports a single entry for every CDR3 protein and omits DNA. Its clone listing holds about 7,500 distinct CDR3 sequences. The sample taken for sequencing was either unsorted cells or a sorted T cell fraction (not recorded which). The receptors were sampled from a human donor. This table probably holds off-target reads from a library built for another chain.

The gene calls are TRBV12-3 or TRBV12-4 and TRBJ1-1. The CDR3 extends over 12 amino acids. The CDR3 sequence: CASSLTFNRAFF.

The genes are TRBV5-1 and TRBJ1-1; TCRdb gives TRBD1 as the D gene, but with no DNA this cannot be confirmed. Germline CDR1 is SGHRS and CDR2 is YFSETQ. The CDR3 runs to 15 residues. The CDR3 protein is CASSLSGQGVTEAFF.

The V call is TRBV6-1, the J call TRBJ1-5. The CDR3 runs 12 residues. Germline V gene lookup returns CDR1 MNHNS and CDR2 SASEGT. The CDR3 sequence is CASREPPRPQHF.

The chain recombines TRBV28 with TRBJ2-7; the TCRdb D gene call, TRBD2, has no DNA to confirm it. The CDR3 runs to 16 residues. Germline V gene lookup returns CDR1 MDHEN and CDR2 SYDVKM. Here the CDR3 reads CASSSAGLAGLYEQYF.

The chain carries TRBV24-1 and TRBJ2-2. CDR1 is KGHDR and CDR2 is SFDVKD in the germline V gene. This CDR3 contains 14 residues. CDR3: CATSDSIEAGELFF.

This clonotype is called medium-sized based on its frequency. This rearrangement joins TRBV5-1 to TRBJ2-7. Germline lookup yields CDR1 SGHRS and CDR2 YFSETQ. The CDR3 spans 14 residues. The chain's CDR3 is CASSYGVSSYEQYF. The full variable domain, its missing parts supplied by reference TRBV5-1 and TRBJ2-7, is KAGVTQTPRYLIKTRGQQVTLSCSPISGHRSVSWYQQTPGQGLQFLFEYFSETQRNKGNFPGRFSGRQFSNSRSEMNVSTLELGDSALYLCASSYGVSSYEQYFGPGTRLTVT.

J is TRBJ1-1 and V is TRBV20-1. CDR1 is DFQATT, CDR2 SNEGSKA, per germline (reference sequence). The CDR3 contains 13 residues. CDR3 in amino acids: CSARDPGDEVAFF.

This chain connects TRBV5-1 to TRBJ2-5; TCRdb lists TRBD1, though no DNA is available to test this call. CDR1 SGHRS and CDR2 YFSETQ come from the germline V gene. The CDR3 covers 15 residues. This CDR3 is CASSTQNPGQETQYF.

By frequency, this clonotype is medium-sized. This chain connects TRBV28 to TRBJ2-7; the D call of TRBD2 rests on TCRdb alone, since no DNA is present to check it. There are 17 residues in the CDR3. CDR1 is MDHEN and CDR2 is SYDVKM in the germline V gene. CDR3 sequence reads: CASSLPAGGIASYEQYF.

The chain combines TRBV5-6 with TRBJ2-5; checking the TCRdb D call of TRBD2 is not possible without DNA. This CDR3 contains 14 residues. CDR1 SGHDT and CDR2 YYEEEE come from the germline V gene. CDR3 loop: CASSGGGLEETQYF. The whole variable domain, filled in from reference TRBV5-6 and TRBJ2-5, reads DAGVTQSPTHLIKTRGQQVTLRCSPKSGHDTVSWYQQALGQGPQFIFQYYEEEERQRGNFPDRFSGHQFPNYSSELNVNALLLGDSALYLCASSGGGLEETQYFGPGTRLLVL.

This clonotype registers medium-sized (0.01 to 0.1%) by frequency. The rearrangement links TRBV5-6 to TRBJ1-6. The CDR3 runs 14 residues. The germline CDR1 and CDR2 sequences are SGHDT and YYEEEE. CDR3 amino acids: CASSPRTNFSPLHF.

This chain links TRBV24-1 with TRBJ1-5; no DNA is available, so the TRBD1 call from TCRdb remains unchecked. The CDR3 covers 14 residues. From germline, CDR1 is KGHDR and CDR2 SFDVKD. The CDR3 region is CATGTGAFNQPQHF.

The chain couples TRBV2 to TRBJ2-1; the D gene TCRdb calls, TRBD1, cannot be checked with no DNA. This CDR3 is 13 amino acids long. From germline, CDR1 is SNHLY and CDR2 FYNNEI. The chain's CDR3 is CANWAGRANEQFF.

CDR3 region: CASSIIESRGLRQPQHF. The chain is built from TRBV19 and TRBJ1-5; checking the TCRdb D call of TRBD1 is not possible without DNA. Germline lookup yields CDR1 LNHDA and CDR2 SQIVND (reference sequence). The CDR3 is made up of 17 amino acids.

In terms of frequency, this clonotype is medium-sized. CDR3 amino acids: CSAVGIPTSVVNEQFF. The chain uses TRBV20-1 and TRBJ2-1; absent DNA, TCRdb's TRBD2 call cannot be checked. From germline, CDR1 is DFQATT and CDR2 SNEGSKA (reference sequence). The length of the CDR3 is 16 residues.

This clonotype is classed as medium-sized (0.01 to 0.1%) by frequency. V is TRBV4-2 and J is TRBJ2-7; TCRdb picks TRBD2, but there is no DNA to check that call. CDR3 length: 15 residues. In germline, CDR1 is LGHNA, CDR2 YNFKEQ. Here the CDR3 reads CASSQDPLGPYEQYF.

This clonotype counts as medium-sized by frequency. The rearrangement links TRBV4-1 to TRBJ2-5; without DNA, the TCRdb call of TRBD2 cannot be checked. This CDR3 is 16 amino acids long. From germline, CDR1 is MGHRA and CDR2 YSYEKL. CDR3 amino acids: CASSRQRLALQETQYF.

According to its frequency, this clonotype is medium-sized (0.01 to 0.1%). CDR3 in amino acids: CASSYDGNSPLHF. The chain combines TRBV6-2 or TRBV6-3 with TRBJ1-6. The CDR3 runs 13 residues. Germline V gives CDR1 MNHEY, CDR2 SVGEGT.

CDR3 amino acids: CASSLLAGHGDTQYF. The chain couples TRBV5-1 to TRBJ2-3; the D call from TCRdb, TRBD2, cannot be confirmed without DNA. This CDR3 comprises 15 residues. Germline-derived CDR1 and CDR2 are SGHRS and YFSETQ.

This chain joins TRBV7-3 and TRBJ2-2; checking the TCRdb D call of TRBD1 is not possible without DNA. This CDR3 is built from 15 residues. Germline CDR1 reads SGHTA; CDR2 reads FQGTGA. This chain's CDR3 is CASSPLGANTGELFF.